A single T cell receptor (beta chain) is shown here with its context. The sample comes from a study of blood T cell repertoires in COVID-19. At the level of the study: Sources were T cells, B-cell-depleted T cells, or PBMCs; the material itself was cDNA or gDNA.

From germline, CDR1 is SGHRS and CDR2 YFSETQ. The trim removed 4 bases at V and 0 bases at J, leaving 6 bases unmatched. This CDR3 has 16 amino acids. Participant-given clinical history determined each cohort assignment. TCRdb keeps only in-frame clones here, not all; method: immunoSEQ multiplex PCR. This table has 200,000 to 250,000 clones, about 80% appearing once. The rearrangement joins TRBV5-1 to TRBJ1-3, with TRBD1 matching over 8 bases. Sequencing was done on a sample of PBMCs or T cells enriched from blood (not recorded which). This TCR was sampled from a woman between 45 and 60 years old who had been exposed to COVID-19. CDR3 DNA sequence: TGCGCCAGCAGCACCGGACAGGGAGCCTCTGGAAACACCATATATTTT. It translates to CASSTGQGASGNTIYF.